This is a list of T cell receptor beta chains from one sample in a study of T cells in tumors after PD-1 blockade. Assay used: immunoSEQ multiplex PCR; TCRdb lists only in-frame clones, some missing. The sample shows about 59,000 clones, around 77% of them seen only once. The specimen was PBMCs, collected before anti-PD-1 treatment. These receptor sequences come from a human donor with basal cell carcinoma. Both conserved end residues are part of each CDR3. For some rows the clone size is stated as once, few or many, or as a class when expanded; others skip it.

clone_size j_call v_call cdr3_aa
. TRBJ2-7 TRBV7-6 CASSAIQGAHLYEQYF
. TRBJ2-7 TRBV19 CASSNEPSGLGEQYF
. TRBJ1-4 TRBV14 CASSRLGQGLTNEKLFF
. TRBJ1-1 TRBV19 CASSPFGLNTEAFF
. TRBJ1-2 TRBV6-7 CASSYEGPGNGYTF
. TRBJ2-6 TRBV27 CASSPRGRGANVLTF
. TRBJ2-7 TRBV7-2 CASSLAWSRAYEQYF
. TRBJ2-2 TRBV4-1 CASSQVSRQDTGELFF
. TRBJ2-5 TRBV11-3 CASSLDRWGRGGGRSETQYF
. TRBJ1-1 TRBV9 CASSPGTDSEAFF
. TRBJ2-7 TRBV30 CAREQGNEQYF
. TRBJ2-7 TRBV29-1 CSAQGTNSYEQYF
. TRBJ2-3 TRBV18 CASSPPSHNRGGTQYF
. TRBJ1-6 TRBV3-1/TRBV3-2 CASNQPITGSSYNSPLHF
. TRBJ1-1 TRBV5-5 CASSLGGVTEAFF
few TRBJ1-5 TRBV19 CASTGDRGHQPQHF
. TRBJ1-1 TRBV6-1 CASSELRGGGGTEAFF
. TRBJ2-1 TRBV3-1/TRBV3-2 CASSRLAGASYNEQFF
. TRBJ2-7 TRBV27 CASRVQGASPRYEQYF
. TRBJ1-2 TRBV30 CAWGEGWGFDYGYTF
. TRBJ1-2 TRBV3-1/TRBV3-2 CASSQDLRANYGYTF
. TRBJ1-2 TRBV12-3/TRBV12-4 CASSLAPHGYTF
. TRBJ2-7 TRBV10-2 CASSVNPWEQYF
. TRBJ2-5 TRBV25-1 CASSHRKETQYF
. TRBJ2-7 TRBV5-1 CASSSDREADKQYF
. TRBJ2-1 TRBV11-1 CASGSNTGVEFF
. TRBJ1-1 TRBV19 CASSIRGRVKNTEAFF
. TRBJ2-7 TRBV30 CAWSANSGGAYEQYF
. TRBJ1-5 TRBV27 CASSFPNQPQHF
. TRBJ1-6 TRBV6-1 CASSEAQPRNSPLHF
once TRBJ2-5 TRBV19 CASSPASGETQYF
. TRBJ2-5 TRBV5-4 CASSLIAGQETQYF
. TRBJ1-1 TRBV7-3 CASSYGTTTEAFF
. TRBJ2-7 TRBV19 CASSYRENSYEQYF
. TRBJ2-5 TRBV19 CASSSLTTSGEETQYF